These T cell receptor beta chains were read from a single sample in a study of blood T cell repertoires in COVID-19. Libraries were prepared by immunoSEQ multiplex PCR; TCRdb keeps only in-frame clonotypes and omits some of them. The profile shows some 150,000 clones, over 80% of them singletons. The sample was peripheral blood. Receptor source: a human donor in a cohort sampled during active COVID-19. The conserved cysteine and the conserved F or W are not part of the CDR3 here.

V | CDR3
TRBV28 | ASSQTGQGLGKF
TRBV28 | ASSLTPSLVWFADTQY
TRBV30 | AWSIGLAMGNEQF
TRBV18 | ASSPASDGGDEQF
TRBV6-1 | ASSDPRDRGFYEQY
TRBV7-2 | ASSLSVSAGVGEQF
TRBV12-5 | ASGPREDTEAF
TRBV4-1 | ASSQPRGLAGPKRLNEQF
TRBV7-2 | ASSQGKTSGRVEQF
TRBV30 | AWAGTGGAWYGYT
TRBV6-5 | ASSYSGLGVTEAF
TRBV10-1 | AGSADRGLQPGELF
TRBV6-5 | ASSAGQGGTQY
TRBV5-1 | ASSLSGGTTGELF
TRBV6-5 | ASSHNREMNTEAF
TRBV6-5 | ASKNRGILYGYT
TRBV21-1 | ASTGQEKKMNTEAF
TRBV6-1 | ASSEAGAAF
TRBV7-8 | ASSLDWGGSYGYT
TRBV7-9 | ASSKPRGTGRNSGEKLF
TRBV14 | ASSQTGGTEAF
TRBV2 | ASRLAETDTQY
TRBV25-1 | ASSGEDRVRGNSPLH
TRBV5-1 | ASSLGGNTEAF
TRBV18 | ASSPGVRDTEAF
TRBV7-2 | ASSLGLVTGELF
TRBV6-4 | ASSDSPSGNTGELF
TRBV28 | ASSLQTSGRRDIQY
TRBV6-5 | AVKRAASSYNEQF
TRBV7-9 | ASSLFRGQGNEKLF
TRBV6-6 | ASSYDKDYGYT
TRBV11-3 | ASSSDSAYNEQF
TRBV5-1 | ASNTGTGGQWYGYT
TRBV25-1 | ASSANPGASGNSGELF
TRBV6-5 | ASGQGYQETQY
TRBV6-6 | ASSYGTSGTYEQY